The 2 T cell receptor beta chains below come from one sample, sequenced in a study of memory CD4+ T cells and cytomegalovirus serostatus. Assay: immunoSEQ multiplex PCR; the TCRdb copy retains only in-frame clones and omits some. The sample shows roughly 50,000 clones, more than 65% of them seen only once. The sort gate was single viable CD3+CD4+CD8-CD45RO+ cells for memory CD4+ T cells. The sequenced sample consisted of memory CD4+ T cells from blood. The receptors were sampled from an adult in good health and CMV-seronegative. Some clones in this sample may be carry-over from other donors' samples.

This clone came up a few times. The CDR3 sequence: CASSILRGTEAFF. CDR3 sequence (DNA): TGTGCCAGTAGTATACTAAGGGGCACTGAAGCTTTCTTT. The chain links TRBV19 to TRBJ1-1, with D maybe TRBD1 (5 bases). Germline V gene lookup returns CDR1 LNHDA and CDR2 SQIVND (reference sequence). Trimming cost V 2 bases and J 4 bases, with 8 bases left between them. CDR3 length: 13 amino acids.

The chain joins TRBV29-1 to TRBJ2-1; D remains ambiguous. This CDR3 comprises 14 residues. CDR1 and CDR2 (germline): SQVTM, ANQGSEA. The V end was cut by 5 bases, the J end by 4 bases, with 15 bases between. The CDR3 DNA reads as TGCAGCGTTTGGGTCGAAGGGTTTTACAATGAGCAGTTCTTC. This translates into CSVWVEGFYNEQFF.